Following are 4 T cell receptor beta chains from one sample sequenced in a study of blood T cells in healthy people across ages. With a J-beta primer mix and a sample-barcoded 5' primer, a second PCR ran about 7 to 11 cycles. A single record per CDR3 protein comes from TCRdb applying MiXCR to the 5' RACE reads. The sample includes about 1.8 million distinct CDR3 sequences, about 50% of them seen just once. Sequenced: blood. Source of these receptors: a woman in her forties in good health.

The rearrangement joins TRBV6-5 to TRBJ2-7; D may be TRBD2 (6 bases). The V end lost 10 bases, the J end lost 0 bases, and 16 bases lay between the germline ends. CDR3 length: 14 amino acids. Per germline, CDR1 MNHEY and CDR2 SVGAGI. CDR3 bases: TGTGCCACCTCACGGGGGTCGAGCTCCTACGAGCAGTACTTC. Residues: CATSRGSSSYEQYF.

The chain has TRBV12-3 or TRBV12-4 and TRBJ2-1; TRBD2 is a possible D gene (5 bases). The CDR3 extends over 14 amino acids. The V end was cut by 3 bases, the J end by 8 bases, with 14 bases between. CDR3 DNA: TGTGCCAGCAGTTTTCGGACCGCCGGGGATGAGCAGTTCTTC. Its translation: CASSFRTAGDEQFF.

This clonotype was counted a single time. The chain links TRBV2 to TRBJ1-4; D is uncertain. The CDR3 spans 16 residues. V lost 9 bases, J lost 4 bases, and 21 bases lay in between. In germline, CDR1 is SNHLY, CDR2 FYNNEI. In nucleotides, the CDR3 is TGTGCCAGTCACCGGGCCCCCCCCGGGAGTAATGAAAAACTGTTTTTT. Amino acids: CASHRAPPGSNEKLFF. Together with reference TRBV2 and TRBJ1-4, the CDR3 gives the full variable domain: EPEVTQTPSHQVTQMGQEVILRCVPISNHLYFYWYRQILGQKVEFLVSFYNNEISEKSEIFDDQFSVERPDGSNFTLKIRSTKLEDSAMYFCASHRAPPGSNEKLFFGSGTQLSVL.

This clonotype was observed a handful of times. The chain is built from TRBV29-1 and TRBJ2-6, with a possible D match to TRBD2 (5 bases). V was clipped by 4 bases and J by 0 bases, with 10 bases between them. CDR1 is SQVTM, CDR2 ANQGSEA, per germline. CDR3 length: 15 amino acids. The DNA for the CDR3 is TGCAGCGTTGTCAGCCGGGGCTCTGGGGCCAACGTCCTGACTTTC. This gives the protein CSVVSRGSGANVLTF. The entire variable domain, with the rest obtained from reference TRBV29-1 and TRBJ2-6, is as follows: SAVISQKPSRDICQRGTSLTIQCQVDSQVTMMFWYRQQPGQSLTLIATANQGSEATYESGFVIDKFPISRPNLTFSTLTVSNMSPEDSSIYLCSVVSRGSGANVLTFGAGSRLTVL.